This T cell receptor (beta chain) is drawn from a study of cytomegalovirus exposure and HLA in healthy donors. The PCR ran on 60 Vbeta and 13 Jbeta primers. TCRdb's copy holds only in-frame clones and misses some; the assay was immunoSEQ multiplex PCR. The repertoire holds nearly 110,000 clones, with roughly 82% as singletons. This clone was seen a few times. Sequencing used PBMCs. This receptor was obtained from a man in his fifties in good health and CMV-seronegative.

DNA for the CDR3: TGTGCCAGCAGTCTCTCGACTAGCGGGGGAGAGACCCAGTACTTC. Encoded protein: CASSLSTSGGETQYF. J is TRBJ2-5 and V is TRBV6-5; 12 bases align to TRBD2. Germline values: CDR1 MNHEY, CDR2 SVGAGI. V dropped 5 bases and J dropped 4; count of bases not matched to a gene: 5. The CDR3 sequence is 15 residues long.